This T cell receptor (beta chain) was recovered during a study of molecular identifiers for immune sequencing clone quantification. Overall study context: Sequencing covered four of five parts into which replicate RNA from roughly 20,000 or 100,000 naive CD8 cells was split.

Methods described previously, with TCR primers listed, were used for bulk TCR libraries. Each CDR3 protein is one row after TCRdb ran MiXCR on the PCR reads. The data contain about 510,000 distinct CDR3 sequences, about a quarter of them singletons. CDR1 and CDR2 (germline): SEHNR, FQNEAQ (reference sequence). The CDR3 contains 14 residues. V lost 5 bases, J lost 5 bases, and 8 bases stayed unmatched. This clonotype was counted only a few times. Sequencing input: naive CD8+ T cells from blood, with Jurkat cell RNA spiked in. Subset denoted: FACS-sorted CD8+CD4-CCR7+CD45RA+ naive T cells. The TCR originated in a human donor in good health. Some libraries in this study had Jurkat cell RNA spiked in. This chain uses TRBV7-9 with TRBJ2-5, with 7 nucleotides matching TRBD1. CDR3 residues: CASSPERGQETQYF. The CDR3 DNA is TGTGCCAGCAGCCCGGAAAGGGGGCAGGAGACCCAGTACTTC.